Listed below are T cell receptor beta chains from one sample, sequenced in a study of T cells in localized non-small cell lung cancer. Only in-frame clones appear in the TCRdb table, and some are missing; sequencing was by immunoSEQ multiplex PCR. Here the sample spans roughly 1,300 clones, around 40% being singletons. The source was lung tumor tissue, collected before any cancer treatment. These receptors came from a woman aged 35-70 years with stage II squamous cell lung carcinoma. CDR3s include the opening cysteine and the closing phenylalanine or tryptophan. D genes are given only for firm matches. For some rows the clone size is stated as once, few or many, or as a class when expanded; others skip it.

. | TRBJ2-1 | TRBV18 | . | TGTGCCAGCTACGTCGGGGCCCTGGCGGGGAATGAGCAGTTCTTC | CASYVGALAGNEQFF
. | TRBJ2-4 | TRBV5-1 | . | TGCGCCAGCAGTGAGCGGCGACTAGAGGCGTTAGCCAAAAACATTCAGTACTTC | CASSERRLEALAKNIQYF
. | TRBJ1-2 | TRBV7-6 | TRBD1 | TGTGCCAGCAGACAGACGGACAGGGCTTATGGCTACACCTTC | CASRQTDRAYGYTF
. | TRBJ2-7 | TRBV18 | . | TGTGCCAGCTCACCAGGGTTCTCGACAGGTTCCTACGAGCAGTACTTC | CASSPGFSTGSYEQYF
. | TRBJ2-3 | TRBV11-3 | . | TGTGCCAGCAGCTTAGGACTTAAGGGAGATACGCAGTATTTT | CASSLGLKGDTQYF
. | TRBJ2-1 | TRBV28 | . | TGTGCCAGCAGTTTGGGGGCACCCGATGAGCAGTTCTTC | CASSLGAPDEQFF
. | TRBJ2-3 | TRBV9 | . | TGTGCCAGCAGCAGACACACAGATACGCAGTATTTT | CASSRHTDTQYF
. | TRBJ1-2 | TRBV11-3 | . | TGTGCCAGCAGTTGGGGGCCAGCTAACTATGGCTACACCTTC | CASSWGPANYGYTF
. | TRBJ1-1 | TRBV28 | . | TGTGCCAGCAGTTTAATGCGGCACTTGAACACTGAAGCTTTCTTT | CASSLMRHLNTEAFF
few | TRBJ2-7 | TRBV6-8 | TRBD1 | TGTGCCATCAGAGCGGACAGGGGTAGACCAGAGCAGTACTTC | CAIRADRGRPEQYF
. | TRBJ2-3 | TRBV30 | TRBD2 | TGTGCCTGGAGTCTCGGACTAGCGGGAGGCACAGATACGCAGTATTTT | CAWSLGLAGGTDTQYF
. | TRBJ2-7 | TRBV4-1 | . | TGCGCCAGCAGCCAAGACATATACTACGAGCAGTACTTC | CASSQDIYYEQYF
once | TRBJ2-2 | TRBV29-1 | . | TGCAGCGGGGGAAGGACGAACACCGGGGAGCTGTTTTTT | CSGGRTNTGELFF
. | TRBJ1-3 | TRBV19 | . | TGTGCCAGTAGTATAGACTCCACGGGAAACACCATATATTTT | CASSIDSTGNTIYF
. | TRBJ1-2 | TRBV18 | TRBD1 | TGTGCCAGCTCAGATCGTTTGACAGGGGCTCTATATGGCTACACCTTC | CASSDRLTGALYGYTF
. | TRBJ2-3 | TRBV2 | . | TGTGCCAGCAGTGAAAAGGCGACAGCTACTAGCACAGATACGCAGTATTTT | CASSEKATATSTDTQYF
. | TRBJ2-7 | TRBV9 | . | TGTGCCAGCAGCGTAGCCGGCGGTTCGACTTCCGAGCAGTACTTC | CASSVAGGSTSEQYF
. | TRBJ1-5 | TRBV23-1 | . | TGCGCCAGCAGCCAAGAAAGGGGCCCTCAGCCCCAGCATTTT | CASSQERGPQPQHF
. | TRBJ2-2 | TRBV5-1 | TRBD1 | TGCGCCAGCACCGGGACAGGGGAGACCGGGGAGCTGTTTTTT | CASTGTGETGELFF
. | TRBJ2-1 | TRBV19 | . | TGTGCCAGTAGTGCCACGGGCCGCTCCTACAATGAGCAGTTCTTC | CASSATGRSYNEQFF
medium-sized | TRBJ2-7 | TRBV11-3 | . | TGTGCCAGCAGCCCTCTTCCCCTCTACTCCTACGAGCAGTACTTC | CASSPLPLYSYEQYF
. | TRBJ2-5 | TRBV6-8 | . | TGTGCCAGCAGTCCCGGCCCTCCAGAGACCCAGTACTTC | CASSPGPPETQYF
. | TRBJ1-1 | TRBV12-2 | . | TGTGCAAGTCGCCAATCCTTAGGGGGCGCGGAACACACTGAAGCTTTCTTT | CASRQSLGGAEHTEAFF
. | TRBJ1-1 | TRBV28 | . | TGTGCCAGCAGTCCGATGGGGATTGGCACTGAAGCTTTCTTT | CASSPMGIGTEAFF
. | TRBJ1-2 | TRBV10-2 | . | TGCGCCACTCGTAGGAGCAATCTCTATGGCTACACCTTC | CATRRSNLYGYTF
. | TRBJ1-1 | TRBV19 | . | TGTGCCAGTAGTATAGGCGGACACTTTGAAGCTTTCTTT | CASSIGGHFEAFF
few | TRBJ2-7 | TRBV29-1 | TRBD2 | TGCAGCGTTTTAGGGATAACTAGCGGATACGAGCAGTACTTC | CSVLGITSGYEQYF
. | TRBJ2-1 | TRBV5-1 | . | TGCGCCAGCAGCTTCAGCGGAAGCTCCTACAATGAGCAGTTCTTC | CASSFSGSSYNEQFF
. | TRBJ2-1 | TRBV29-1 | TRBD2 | TGCAGCGTTGACCTTAGCGGGGCTGGCAATGAGCAGTTCTTC | CSVDLSGAGNEQFF
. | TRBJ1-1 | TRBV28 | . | TGTGCCAGCACCGCCGGACACTTGAACACTGAAGCTTTCTTT | CASTAGHLNTEAFF
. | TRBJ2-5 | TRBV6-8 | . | TGTGCCAGCAGCACCGCCGGGACCATGAGAGAGACCCAGTACTTC | CASSTAGTMRETQYF
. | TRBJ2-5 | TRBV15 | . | TGTGCCACCAGCAGGTCACCGGGGCTCCAAGAGACCCAGTACTTC | CATSRSPGLQETQYF
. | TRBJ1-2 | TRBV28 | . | TGTGCCAGCAGTTTGCTAGGGGGGCAGGATGGCTACACCTTC | CASSLLGGQDGYTF
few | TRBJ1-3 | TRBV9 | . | TGTGCCAGCAGCGTAGCCGGGCTTAGAAACACCATATATTTT | CASSVAGLRNTIYF
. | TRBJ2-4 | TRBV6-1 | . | TGTGCCAGCAGTGAAACGGGACGGAAAAACATTCAGTACTTC | CASSETGRKNIQYF
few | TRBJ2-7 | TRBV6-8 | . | TGTGCCAGCAGTTATTCCCTCTCCTACGAGCAGTACTTC | CASSYSLSYEQYF
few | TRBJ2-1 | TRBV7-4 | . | TGTGCCAGCAGCCCGGGGCGGGTCAATGAGCAGTTCTTC | CASSPGRVNEQFF
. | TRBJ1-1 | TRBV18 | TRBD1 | TGTGCCAGCTCATCCACAGGGGGGAACACTGAAGCTTTCTTT | CASSSTGGNTEAFF
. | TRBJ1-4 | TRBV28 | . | TGTGCCAGCAGTCCAAGGGGCCTCAATGAAAAACTGTTTTTT | CASSPRGLNEKLFF
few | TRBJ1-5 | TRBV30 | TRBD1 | TGTGCCTGGAGTGGACAGGGTCCCAATCAGCCCCAGCATTTT | CAWSGQGPNQPQHF
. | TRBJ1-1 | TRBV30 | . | TGTGCCTGGGGACAGTCCTCCACTGAAGCTTTCTTT | CAWGQSSTEAFF
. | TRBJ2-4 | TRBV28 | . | TGTGCCAGCAGTTTTGCGGGCGTGTACATTCAGTACTTC | CASSFAGVYIQYF
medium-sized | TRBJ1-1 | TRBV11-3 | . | TGTGCCAGCAGCTTAGGGTGGAGGAACACTGAAGCTTTCTTT | CASSLGWRNTEAFF
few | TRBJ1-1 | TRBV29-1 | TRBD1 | TGCAGCGTTGAAGTGGGGACAGGGACTGAAGCTTTCTTT | CSVEVGTGTEAFF
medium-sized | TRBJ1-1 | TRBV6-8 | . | TGTGCCAGCAGTTACCAAAAGGGCCAGAACACTGAAGCTTTCTTT | CASSYQKGQNTEAFF
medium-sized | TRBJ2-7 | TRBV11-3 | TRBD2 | TGTGCCAGCAGCTTCGCAGCGGGAGTCAGTAACGAGCAGTACTTC | CASSFAAGVSNEQYF
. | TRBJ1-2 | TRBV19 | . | TGTGCCAGTAGTATAGGGGGGTCCGACTATGGCTACACCTTC | CASSIGGSDYGYTF
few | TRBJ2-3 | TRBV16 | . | TGTGCCAGCAGCCTTCCGGGACTCCAGTCTAGCACAGATACGCAGTATTTT | CASSLPGLQSSTDTQYF
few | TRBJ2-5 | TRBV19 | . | TGTGCCAGTAGTTCGGCCAGAAAAGAGACCCAGTACTTC | CASSSARKETQYF
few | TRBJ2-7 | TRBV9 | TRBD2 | TGTGCCAGCAGCCCCGATCGGGCCGGGGGGAGATTCGGGCAGTACTTC | CASSPDRAGGRFGQYF
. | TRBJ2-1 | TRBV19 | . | TGTGCCACCAAGGGCGGGTTCTCCTACAATGAGCAGTTCTTC | CATKGGFSYNEQFF
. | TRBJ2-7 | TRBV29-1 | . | TGCAGCGTTGAAGCAGCGCCGGGGGAGCAGTACTTC | CSVEAAPGEQYF
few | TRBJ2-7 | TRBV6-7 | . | TGTGCCAGCAGAACAGACAGGAATACCTACGAGCAGTACTTC | CASRTDRNTYEQYF